These 30 T cell receptor beta chains were sequenced from one sample in a study of Tregs in tolerant kidney transplant recipients. Sequencing used immunoSEQ multiplex PCR; TCRdb keeps in-frame clones, though not all of them. The data contain about 15,000 clones, roughly nine tenths of them singletons. Sequences were obtained from CD8+ T cells from blood. These receptors originate from a human donor in good health.

The chain combines TRBV29-1 with TRBJ2-1; no clear D. Germline CDR1 is SQVTM and CDR2 is ANQGSEA. Trimming stripped 5 bases from V and 6 bases from J, with 17 bases between. The CDR3 loop spans 14 amino acids. CDR3 nucleotides: TGCAGCGTTCCCTCCGGCAAGATGCTCAATGAGCAGTTCTTC. The encoded protein is CSVPSGKMLNEQFF.

The chain has TRBV2 and TRBJ2-7; the D gene could be TRBD1 or TRBD2 (5 bases each). Germline CDR1 SNHLY, CDR2 FYNNEI. The V end was cut by 6 bases, the J end by 6 bases, with 21 bases between. This CDR3 spans 15 amino acids. The CDR3, as DNA: TGTGCCAGCAGGGGGCATAGCGCCCATACGGCCGAGCAGTACTTC. It is translated as CASRGHSAHTAEQYF.

This sequence joins TRBV18 and TRBJ2-7, with 11 bases aligning to TRBD2. J gave up 3 bases and V 3 bases, and 10 bases lay outside the gene matches. CDR3 length equals 17 residues. Germline V gene data show CDR1 as KGHSH and CDR2 as LQKENI. CDR3 residues: CASSPTGTSGTNYEQYF. The CDR3 nucleotides read TGTGCCAGCTCACCTACTGGGACTAGCGGTACTAACTACGAGCAGTACTTC. The full variable domain, rest sourced from reference TRBV18 and TRBJ2-7, is NAGVMQNPRHLVRRRGQEARLRCSPMKGHSHVYWYRQLPEEGLKFMVYLQKENIIDESGMPKERFSAEFPKEGPSILRIQQVVRGDSAAYFCASSPTGTSGTNYEQYFGPGTRLTVT.

The V gene is TRBV30, the J gene TRBJ1-2; D gene unclear. From germline, CDR1 is GTSNPN and CDR2 SVGIG (reference sequence). V lost 1 base and J lost 3, with 6 bases in between. CDR3 length equals 12 residues. CDR3 in DNA: TGTGCCTGGAGTGCCGGTGACTATGGCTACACCTTC. Protein sequence: CAWSAGDYGYTF.

This rearrangement joins TRBV7-8 to TRBJ2-1; D possibly corresponds to TRBD2 (5 bases). Germline assignment: CDR1 SGHVS and CDR2 FQNEAQ. Trimming cost V 8 bases and J 8 bases, with 16 bases left between them. CDR3 length: 13 residues. This CDR3 reads CASVGLARDEQFF. The CDR3 DNA sequence: TGTGCCAGCGTTGGGCTAGCTAGGGATGAGCAGTTCTTC.

The V call is TRBV11-3, the J call TRBJ2-1; 10 bases are a match to TRBD2. The CDR3 totals 15 residues. Germline CDR1 SGHNT, CDR2 YENEEA. Trimming cost V 1 base and J 12 bases; bases outside gene matches: 9. The CDR3 sequence: CASSLAEGWTSGQFF. The CDR3 DNA reads as TGTGCCAGCAGCTTAGCGGAAGGTTGGACTAGCGGGCAGTTCTTC.

The chain employs TRBV25-1 and TRBJ1-2; D is undetermined. The CDR3 has 13 residues. V lost 4 bases, J lost 8 bases, and 14 bases lay in between. CDR1 and CDR2 from the germline V gene are MGHDK and SYGVNS. This CDR3 reads CASSGFLGGGYTF. CDR3 sequence (DNA): TGTGCCAGCAGTGGTTTTTTGGGAGGGGGCTACACCTTC.

V gene TRBV19 combines with J gene TRBJ2-5; the D call may be TRBD1 or TRBD2 (5 bases each). Germline-derived CDR1 and CDR2 are LNHDA and SQIVND (reference sequence). Trimming removed 5 bases from V and 4 bases from J, with 17 bases in between. The CDR3 totals 15 residues. Written as DNA, the CDR3 is TGTGCCAGTAGTGTAGGACAAATGGGGGTAGAGACCCAGTACTTC. Protein: CASSVGQMGVETQYF.

This chain connects TRBV7-9 to TRBJ2-7; TRBD2 might be the D (6 bases). The CDR3 spans 15 residues. Germline V gene sequence: CDR1 SEHNR, CDR2 FQNEAQ (reference sequence). V lost 5 bases to trimming and J lost 7 bases, with 21 bases between them. The CDR3 reads CASSGSREPFKEQYF. The CDR3 DNA is TGTGCCAGCAGCGGTAGCCGGGAGCCCTTTAAAGAGCAGTACTTC.

Only one count was recorded for this clone. The chain has TRBV9 and TRBJ1-4, with D possibly matching TRBD1 (5 bases). The CDR3 runs 15 residues. Per germline, CDR1 SGDLS and CDR2 YYNGEE. Trimming cost V 2 bases and J 7 bases, with 15 bases left between them. This CDR3 reads CASSVEGAHGEKLFF. The CDR3 DNA follows: TGTGCCAGCAGCGTCGAAGGGGCGCACGGTGAAAAACTGTTTTTT.

This chain links TRBV19 with TRBJ2-3; D might be TRBD2 (5 bases). The CDR3 runs to 13 residues. The V end was cut by 3 bases, the J end by 5 bases, with 9 bases between. Germline V gene lookup returns CDR1 LNHDA and CDR2 SQIVND (reference sequence). The CDR3 region is CASSIFEGDTQYF. The CDR3 DNA reads as TGTGCCAGTAGTATTTTCGAGGGAGATACGCAGTATTTT.

This clone was detected once. This sequence joins TRBV9 and TRBJ2-7, with D possibly matching TRBD2 (5 bases). The CDR3 sequence is 14 residues long. Germline V gene sequence: CDR1 SGDLS, CDR2 YYNGEE. V lost 0 bases, J lost 3 bases, and 10 bases lay in between. This CDR3 reads CASSVGGDYYEQYF. In DNA form, the CDR3 reads TGTGCCAGCAGCGTAGGAGGCGACTACTACGAGCAGTACTTC.

The J gene is TRBJ2-5, the V gene TRBV6-1; D unresolved. Looked up from germline, CDR1 is MNHNS and CDR2 is SASEGT. The CDR3 consists of 14 residues. V was trimmed by 4 bases and J by 0 bases, leaving 9 bases between them. In DNA form, the CDR3 reads TGTGCCAGCAGTGGGGCGGTGTACCAAGAGACCCAGTACTTC. As protein: CASSGAVYQETQYF.

The V call is TRBV6-5, the J call TRBJ2-7, with unresolved D. The CDR3 contains 13 residues. V was clipped by 3 bases and J by 5 bases, with 11 bases between them. From germline, CDR1 is MNHEY and CDR2 SVGAGI. The DNA for the CDR3 is TGTGCCAGCAGTTATGGGCAGAAGGACGAGCAGTACTTC. Amino acid sequence: CASSYGQKDEQYF.

The rearrangement joins TRBV7-2 to TRBJ2-1; no reliable D call. The CDR3 loop spans 12 amino acids. CDR1 is SGHTA, CDR2 FQGNSA, per germline. Trimming left V 4 bases short and J 5 bases short, with 6 bases between. CDR3 nucleotides: TGTGCCAGCAGCTGGGGAAACAATGAGCAGTTCTTC. Its protein is CASSWGNNEQFF.

The gene calls are TRBV29-1 and TRBJ2-5; D unclear. The end of the DNA fits TRBJ2-7 better, so the J call may be wrong. The germline gives CDR1 SQVTM, CDR2 ANQGSEA. This CDR3 spans 15 amino acids. CDR3 loop: CSVEGRVGPSYEQYF. Here the CDR3 DNA reads TGCAGCGTTGAAGGTAGAGTAGGGCCCTCCTACGAGCAGTACTTC.

The chain carries TRBV4-1 and TRBJ1-5; the D is unclear. Germline-derived CDR1 and CDR2 are MGHRA and YSYEKL. With 0 bases removed from V and 4 bases from J, the gap between germline ends came to 4 bases. The CDR3 totals 13 residues. Here the CDR3 reads CASSQDLNQPQHF. The CDR3 coding sequence is TGCGCCAGCAGCCAAGACCTAAATCAGCCCCAGCATTTT.

This chain links TRBV9 with TRBJ2-1; no firm D call. This CDR3 has 14 residues. Germline values: CDR1 SGDLS, CDR2 YYNGEE. Trimming cost V 7 bases and J 7 bases, with 18 bases left between them. In DNA, the CDR3 is TGTGCCAGCCTACCTGGGCTAGTTGGGAATGAGCAGTTCTTC. Protein: CASLPGLVGNEQFF.

The rearrangement links TRBV5-4 to TRBJ2-7; 9 positions agree with TRBD1. V shed 4 bases, J shed 4 bases, and the junction held 15 bases outside the gene matches. The CDR3 is 17 amino acids. The V gene's germline CDR1 is SGHNT and CDR2 YYREEE (reference sequence). The CDR3 coding sequence is TGTGCCAGCAGCCTAGGGGGGGGACAGGGAGGGAGTTACGAGCAGTACTTC. This codes for CASSLGGGQGGSYEQYF.

This clone was picked up one time. The chain links TRBV30 to TRBJ2-1; D is unclear. This CDR3 has 11 residues. Germline CDR1 GTSNPN, CDR2 SVGIG (reference sequence). Deletions cut 5 bases from V and 8 bases from J, with 10 bases between. As DNA, the CDR3 is TGTGCCTGGTCCGAGCGACATGAGCAGTTCTTC. This sequence encodes CAWSERHEQFF. Based on the CDR3 plus reference TRBV30 and TRBJ2-1, the full variable domain is SQTIHQWPATLVQPVGSPLSLECTVEGTSNPNLYWYRQAAGRGLQLLFYSVGIGQISSEVPQNLSASRPQDRQFILSSKKLLLSDSGFYLCAWSERHEQFFGPGTRLTVL.

This clone was counted a single time. The V call is TRBV5-8, the J call TRBJ1-1; TRBD1 matches at 8 bases. The CDR3 has 18 amino acids. Germline V gives CDR1 SGHTS, CDR2 YDEGEE. V was clipped by 0 bases and J by 3 bases; unmatched bases: 13. The CDR3: CASSLEGRQGAGHTEAFF. DNA of the CDR3: TGTGCCAGCAGCTTGGAGGGTCGGCAGGGGGCCGGTCACACTGAAGCTTTCTTT.

Regarding this clone: One junction end does not reproduce the germline sequence, and a read error may be involved. The rearrangement links TRBV7-6 to TRBJ2-7; TRBD1 agrees at 9 bases. This CDR3 has 14 amino acids. CDR1 SGHVS and CDR2 FNYEAQ come from the germline V gene. The CDR3 DNA sequence: TGTGCCAGCAGCTTAGCGAGGGACAGGGAACCATCGATCTTC. Amino acids: CASSLARDREPSIF. Drawing the rest from reference TRBV7-6 and TRBJ2-7, the complete variable domain is GAGVSQSPRYKVTKRGQDVALRCDPISGHVSLYWYRQALGQGPEFLTYFNYEAQQDKSGLPNDRFSAERPEGSISTLTIQRTEQRDSAMYRCASSLARDREPSIFGPGTRLTVT.

This sequence joins TRBV30 and TRBJ1-6, with D maybe TRBD1 (6 bases). Germline V gives CDR1 GTSNPN, CDR2 SVGIG (reference sequence). Trimming took 2 bases from V and 6 from J, leaving 11 bases between them. The CDR3 is made up of 14 amino acids. The CDR3 DNA follows: TGTGCCTGGAGTCCGAGGACAGCTAATTCACCCCTCCACTTT. Amino acid sequence: CAWSPRTANSPLHF. Full variable domain (remainder filled in from reference TRBV30 and TRBJ1-6): SQTIHQWPATLVQPVGSPLSLECTVEGTSNPNLYWYRQAAGRGLQLLFYSVGIGQISSEVPQNLSASRPQDRQFILSSKKLLLSDSGFYLCAWSPRTANSPLHFGNGTRLTVT.

The chain joins TRBV6-1 to TRBJ2-7; D is undetermined. CDR3 length: 11 residues. Germline V gene data show CDR1 as MNHNS and CDR2 as SASEGT. The germline V and J ends were trimmed by 5 bases and 2 bases, with 4 bases remaining between them. CDR3 protein: CASSSAYEQYF. In nucleotides, the CDR3 is TGTGCCAGCAGTTCCGCCTACGAGCAGTACTTC.

This clone was detected a few times. In the same sample, other DNA sequences code for this CDR3. This chain connects TRBV5-5 to TRBJ2-7; weak D call: TRBD2 (7 bases). V was pared by 2 bases and J by 3 bases, with 12 bases between. The CDR3 has 14 amino acids. Per the germline V gene, CDR1 is SGHKS and CDR2 is YYEKEE (reference sequence). Here the CDR3 DNA reads TGTGCCAGCAGCTTACGGGGGGCGGACTACGAGCAGTACTTC. It encodes CASSLRGADYEQYF.

The chain is built from TRBV27 and TRBJ2-7; D gene unclear. The CDR3 length is 12 residues. Per germline, CDR1 MNHEY and CDR2 SMNVEV (reference sequence). V was pared by 8 bases and J by 5 bases, with 13 bases between. The CDR3 loop reads CASGVTVHEQYF. Here the CDR3 DNA reads TGTGCCAGCGGGGTTACAGTACACGAGCAGTACTTC.

This chain joins TRBV4-1 and TRBJ2-7; TRBD2 matches 8 bases. This CDR3 has 15 residues. Unmatched junction bases numbered 5, after V lost 4 bases and J lost 0 bases. Germline V gives CDR1 MGHRA, CDR2 YSYEKL. CDR3 DNA sequence: TGCGCCAGCAGCCGCAGCGGGAGTAGCTCCTACGAGCAGTACTTC. As protein: CASSRSGSSSYEQYF.

CDR3 in amino acids: CASSQDASGRRKRNEQFF. CDR3 in DNA: TGCGCCAGCAGCCAAGATGCTAGCGGTCGTCGAAAGCGCAATGAGCAGTTCTTC. V is TRBV4-3 and J is TRBJ2-1; 7 nucleotides align to TRBD2. The CDR3 loop spans 18 amino acids. V trimming: 0 bases; J trimming: 6 bases; junction bases outside the gene matches: 14. Germline V gene data show CDR1 as LGHNA and CDR2 as YSLEER.

The chain combines TRBV7-8 with TRBJ2-7; 7 nucleotides line up with TRBD2. This CDR3 has 16 residues. The V and J ends lost 3 bases and 5 bases, in that order; junction bases with no gene match: 13. Germline V lookup: CDR1 SGHVS, CDR2 FQNEAQ. The CDR3 protein is CASSLGGGVSLNEQYF. CDR3 in DNA: TGTGCCAGCAGCTTGGGGGGAGGGGTGAGTTTGAACGAGCAGTACTTC.

The rearrangement uses TRBV4-3 and TRBJ2-7; 7 positions match TRBD2. V was clipped by 5 bases and J by 4 bases; unmatched bases: 5. This CDR3 is built from 13 residues. The germline CDR1 and CDR2 sequences are LGHNA and YSLEER. As DNA, the CDR3 is TGCGCCAGCAGCAGGGAGGGGCATTACGAGCAGTACTTC. Protein sequence: CASSREGHYEQYF.